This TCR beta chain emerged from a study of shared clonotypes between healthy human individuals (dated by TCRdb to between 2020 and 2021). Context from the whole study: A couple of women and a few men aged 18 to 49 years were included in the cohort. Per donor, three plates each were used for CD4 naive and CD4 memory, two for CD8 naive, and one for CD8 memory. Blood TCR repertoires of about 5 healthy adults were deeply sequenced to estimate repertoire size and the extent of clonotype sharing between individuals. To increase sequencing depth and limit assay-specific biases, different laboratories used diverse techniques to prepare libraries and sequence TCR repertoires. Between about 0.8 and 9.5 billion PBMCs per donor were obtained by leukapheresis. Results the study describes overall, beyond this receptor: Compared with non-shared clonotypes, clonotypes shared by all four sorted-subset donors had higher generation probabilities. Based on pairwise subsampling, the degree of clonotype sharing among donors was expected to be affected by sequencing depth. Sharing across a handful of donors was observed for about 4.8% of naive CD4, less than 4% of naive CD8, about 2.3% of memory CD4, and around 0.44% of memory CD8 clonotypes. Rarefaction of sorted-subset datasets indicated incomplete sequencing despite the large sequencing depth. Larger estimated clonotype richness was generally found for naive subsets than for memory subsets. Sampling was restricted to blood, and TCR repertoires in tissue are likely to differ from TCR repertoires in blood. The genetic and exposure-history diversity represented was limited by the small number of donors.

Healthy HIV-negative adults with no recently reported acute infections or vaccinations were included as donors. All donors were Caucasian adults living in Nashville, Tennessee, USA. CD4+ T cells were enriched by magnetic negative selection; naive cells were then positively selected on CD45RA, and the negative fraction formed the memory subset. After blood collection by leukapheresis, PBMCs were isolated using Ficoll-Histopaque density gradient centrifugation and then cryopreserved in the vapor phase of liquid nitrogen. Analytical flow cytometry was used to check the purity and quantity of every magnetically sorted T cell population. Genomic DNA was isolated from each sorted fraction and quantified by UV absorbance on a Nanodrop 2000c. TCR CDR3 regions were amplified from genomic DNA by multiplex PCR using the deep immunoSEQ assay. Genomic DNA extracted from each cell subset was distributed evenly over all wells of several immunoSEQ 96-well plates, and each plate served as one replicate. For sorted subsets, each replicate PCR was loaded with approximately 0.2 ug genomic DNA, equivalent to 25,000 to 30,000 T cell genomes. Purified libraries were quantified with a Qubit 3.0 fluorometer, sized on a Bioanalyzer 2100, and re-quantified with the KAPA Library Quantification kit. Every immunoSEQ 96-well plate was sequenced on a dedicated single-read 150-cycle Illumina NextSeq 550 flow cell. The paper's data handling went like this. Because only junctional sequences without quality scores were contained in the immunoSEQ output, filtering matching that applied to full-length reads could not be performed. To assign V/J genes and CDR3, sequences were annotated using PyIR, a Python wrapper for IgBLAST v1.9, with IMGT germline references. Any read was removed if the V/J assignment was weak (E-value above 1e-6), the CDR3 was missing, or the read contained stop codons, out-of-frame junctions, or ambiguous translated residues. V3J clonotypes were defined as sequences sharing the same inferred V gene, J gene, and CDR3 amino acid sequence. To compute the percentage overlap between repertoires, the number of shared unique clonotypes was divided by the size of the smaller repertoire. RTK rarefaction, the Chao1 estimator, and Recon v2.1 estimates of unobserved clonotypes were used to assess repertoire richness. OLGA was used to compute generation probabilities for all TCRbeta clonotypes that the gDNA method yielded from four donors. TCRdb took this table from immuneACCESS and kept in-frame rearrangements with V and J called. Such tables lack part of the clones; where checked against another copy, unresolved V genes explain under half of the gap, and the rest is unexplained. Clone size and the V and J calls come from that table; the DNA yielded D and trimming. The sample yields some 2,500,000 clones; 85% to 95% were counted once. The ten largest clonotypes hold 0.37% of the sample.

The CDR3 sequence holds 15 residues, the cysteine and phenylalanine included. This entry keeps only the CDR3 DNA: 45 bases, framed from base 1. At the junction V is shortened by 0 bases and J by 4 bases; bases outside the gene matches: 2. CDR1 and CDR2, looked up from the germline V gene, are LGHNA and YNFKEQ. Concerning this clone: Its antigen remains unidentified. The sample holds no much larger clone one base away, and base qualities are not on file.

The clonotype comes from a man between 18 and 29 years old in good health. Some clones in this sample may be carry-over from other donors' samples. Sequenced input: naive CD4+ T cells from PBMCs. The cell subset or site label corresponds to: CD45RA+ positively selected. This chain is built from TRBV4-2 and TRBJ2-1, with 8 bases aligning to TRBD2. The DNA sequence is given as TGTGCCAGCAGCCAAGAATCGGGAGGGTACAATGAGCAGTTCTTC. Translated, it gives CASSQESGGYNEQFF.